Presented here are 15 T cell receptor beta chains from one specimen sequenced in a study of blood T cell repertoires in COVID-19 (dated by TCRdb to the early 2020s). Receptor libraries were prepared by the immunoSEQ multiplex PCR assay. Held by TCRdb, this immuneACCESS table contains in-frame sequences only and omits some clones. Under half of the omission traces to an unresolved V gene where checked; the cause of the rest is unknown. Counted in this sample were about 220,000 clones; 84% of them appeared once. The ten most abundant clones make up 6.8% of the sample. Sequenced sample: PBMCs or T cells enriched from blood (not recorded which). The receptors stem from a woman aged 40 to 50 who had recovered from COVID-19.

The V gene is TRBV18, the J gene TRBJ2-5; D not certain. V lost 3 bases and J lost 2, with 7 bases in between. The CDR3 contains 13 residues. Germline CDR1 and CDR2: KGHSH and LQKENI. CDR3 nucleotides: TGTGCCAGCTCACCTGGGCGTCAAGAGACCCAGTACTTC. It translates to CASSPGRQETQYF.

The chain couples TRBV19 to TRBJ1-2; D is perhaps TRBD1 (6 bases). The CDR3 runs 15 residues. V was pared by 5 bases and J by 4 bases, with 17 bases between. The germline gives CDR1 LNHDA, CDR2 SQIVND (reference sequence). This chain's CDR3 is CASSQPDRIGYGYTF. CDR3 nucleotides: TGTGCCAGTAGTCAGCCCGACAGGATCGGCTATGGCTACACCTTC.

This clone was counted once. The CDR3 DNA reads as TGCGCCAGCAGCTTTACCCCGGGGGGCAATCAGCCCCAGCATTTT. It translates to CASSFTPGGNQPQHF. The chain joins TRBV5-1 to TRBJ1-5, with a weak D call TRBD1 (5 bases). From germline, CDR1 is SGHRS and CDR2 YFSETQ. CDR3 size: 15 residues. V lost 2 bases to trimming and J lost 2 bases, with 11 bases between them.

The chain couples TRBV30 to TRBJ1-5, with 7 bases identical to TRBD1. This CDR3 contains 14 residues. J lost 6 bases, V lost 3 bases, and 8 bases had no gene match. Germline V gene sequence: CDR1 GTSNPN, CDR2 SVGIG (reference sequence). In DNA form, the CDR3 reads TGTGCCTGGAGCAGGGACAGCAACGCTCAGCCCCAGCATTTT. Protein product: CAWSRDSNAQPQHF.

The V gene is TRBV24-1, the J gene TRBJ2-6, with TRBD1 matching over 7 bases. Germline V gene data show CDR1 as KGHDR and CDR2 as SFDVKD. The V gene end was trimmed by 6 bases and the J gene end by 2 bases; junction bases not matched to a gene: 0. CDR3 size: 14 residues. Here the CDR3 reads CATSTGAGANVLTF. As DNA, the CDR3 is TGTGCCACCAGTACAGGGGCTGGGGCCAACGTCCTGACTTTC.

V gene TRBV5-6 combines with J gene TRBJ1-2, with D maybe TRBD1 (6 bases). Germline assignment: CDR1 SGHDT and CDR2 YYEEEE. Trimming stripped 0 bases from V and 4 bases from J, with 13 bases between. This CDR3 comprises 15 residues. The CDR3 sequence: CASSLGGQTFYGYTF. Written as DNA, the CDR3 is TGTGCCAGCAGCTTGGGCGGACAGACTTTCTATGGCTACACCTTC. Supplemented by reference TRBV5-6 and TRBJ1-2, the full variable domain reads DAGVTQSPTHLIKTRGQQVTLRCSPKSGHDTVSWYQQALGQGPQFIFQYYEEEERQRGNFPDRFSGHQFPNYSSELNVNALLLGDSALYLCASSLGGQTFYGYTFGSGTRLTVV.

This chain joins TRBV5-1 and TRBJ1-1; TRBD1 might be the D (5 bases). V lost 3 bases and J 2 bases, leaving 8 bases between the germline ends. Germline V CDR1 and CDR2: SGHRS, YFSETQ. The CDR3 has 13 amino acids. The CDR3 reads CASSSTGNTEAFF. For the CDR3, the DNA is TGCGCCAGCAGCTCCACAGGAAACACTGAAGCTTTCTTT. The whole variable domain, remainder taken from reference TRBV5-1 and TRBJ1-1, is KAGVTQTPRYLIKTRGQQVTLSCSPISGHRSVSWYQQTPGQGLQFLFEYFSETQRNKGNFPGRFSGRQFSNSRSEMNVSTLELGDSALYLCASSSTGNTEAFFGQGTRLTVV.

The rearrangement joins TRBV15 to TRBJ2-1, with D possibly matching TRBD1 (5 bases). Trimming removed 0 bases at V and 5 bases at J, with 11 bases between. Germline CDR1 and CDR2: LNHNV and YYDKDF (reference sequence). CDR3 size: 15 residues. The CDR3 loop reads CATSRDFRGNNEQFF. Here the CDR3 DNA reads TGTGCCACCAGCAGAGATTTTAGGGGAAACAATGAGCAGTTCTTC.

The rearrangement joins TRBV6-2 or TRBV6-3 to TRBJ2-7, with 14 bases fitting TRBD2. Germline V gene lookup returns CDR1 MNHEY and CDR2 SVGEGT. Trimming cost V 5 bases and J 6 bases; bases outside gene matches: 6. This CDR3 is built from 15 residues. This CDR3 reads CASSPGLAGVSEQYV. The DNA of the CDR3 is TGTGCCAGCAGTCCGGGACTAGCGGGAGTAAGCGAGCAGTACGTC.

The chain recombines TRBV28 with TRBJ1-1; 7 bases match TRBD1. The trim removed 5 bases at V and 0 bases at J, leaving 9 bases unmatched. Per the germline V gene, CDR1 is MDHEN and CDR2 is SYDVKM. The length of the CDR3 is 16 residues. Here the CDR3 reads CASSPTGLTVNTEAFF. CDR3 DNA sequence: TGTGCCAGCAGTCCGACAGGGCTGACAGTGAACACTGAAGCTTTCTTT.

The chain joins TRBV4-1 to TRBJ2-3; possible D gene TRBD1, 5 bases. This CDR3 has 17 residues. CDR1 is MGHRA and CDR2 is YSYEKL in the germline V gene. Trimming stripped 2 bases from V and 0 bases from J, with 15 bases between. CDR3 loop: CASSQTGQTGSTDTQYF. DNA for the CDR3: TGCGCCAGCAGCCAAACTGGACAAACTGGGAGCACAGATACGCAGTATTTT.

This chain connects TRBV11-2 to TRBJ1-2; no firm D call. Germline values: CDR1 SGHAT, CDR2 FQNNGV. Trimming cost V 5 bases and J 8 bases, with 15 bases left between them. This CDR3 is built from 13 residues. In DNA form, the CDR3 reads TGTGCCAGCAGCCCTTCTGGGCTGTTAGGCTACACCTTC. Amino acids: CASSPSGLLGYTF.

The V and J genes are TRBV15 and TRBJ2-1, with unresolved D. CDR3 length equals 14 residues. The germline V and J ends were trimmed by 0 bases and 9 bases, with 12 bases remaining between them. Looked up from germline, CDR1 is LNHNV and CDR2 is YYDKDF (reference sequence). CDR3 amino acids: CATSRDGWSSEQFF. DNA of the CDR3: TGTGCCACCAGCAGAGATGGGTGGAGTTCTGAGCAGTTCTTC.

The gene calls are TRBV3-1 (or the pseudogene TRBV3-2) and TRBJ1-4, with D tentatively TRBD1 (6 bases). CDR1 is LGHDT, CDR2 YNNKEL, per germline (reference sequence). Trimming removed 4 bases at V and 7 bases at J, with 10 bases between. This CDR3 is 13 amino acids long. CDR3 loop: CASSPQGIEKLFF. The CDR3 nucleotides are TGTGCCAGCAGCCCCCAGGGGATTGAAAAACTGTTTTTT.

V is TRBV18 and J is TRBJ1-1, with 7 nucleotides matching TRBD1. From germline, CDR1 is KGHSH and CDR2 LQKENI. The CDR3 has 14 residues. The V gene end was trimmed by 4 bases and the J gene end by 4 bases; junction bases not matched to a gene: 6. The CDR3 sequence is CASSQTGRGTEAFF. In DNA form, the CDR3 reads TGTGCCAGCTCACAGACAGGGAGAGGCACTGAAGCTTTCTTT. The variable domain in full, with the rest retrieved from reference TRBV18 and TRBJ1-1, is NAGVMQNPRHLVRRRGQEARLRCSPMKGHSHVYWYRQLPEEGLKFMVYLQKENIIDESGMPKERFSAEFPKEGPSILRIQQVVRGDSAAYFCASSQTGRGTEAFFGQGTRLTVV.